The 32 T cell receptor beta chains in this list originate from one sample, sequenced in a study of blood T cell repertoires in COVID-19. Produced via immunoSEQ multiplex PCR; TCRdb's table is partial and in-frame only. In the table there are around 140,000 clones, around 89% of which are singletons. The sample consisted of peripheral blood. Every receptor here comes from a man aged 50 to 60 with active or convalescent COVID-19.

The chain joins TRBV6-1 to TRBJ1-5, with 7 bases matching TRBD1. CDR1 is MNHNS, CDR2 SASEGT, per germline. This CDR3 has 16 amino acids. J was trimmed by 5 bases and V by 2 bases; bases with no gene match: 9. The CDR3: CASSETGGGAYQPQHF. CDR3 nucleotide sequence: TGTGCCAGCAGTGAAACGGGAGGGGGCGCATATCAGCCCCAGCATTTT.

DNA for the CDR3: TGTGCCAGCAGCGAAGAACGGGGGAACACTGAAGCTTTCTTT. It codes for CASSEERGNTEAFF. This rearrangement joins TRBV7-9 to TRBJ1-1; no reliable D call. The CDR3 runs to 14 residues. V lost 5 bases to trimming and J lost 1 base, with 11 bases between them. Germline V lookup: CDR1 SEHNR, CDR2 FQNEAQ (reference sequence). Full variable domain (rest looked up from reference TRBV7-9 and TRBJ1-1): DTGVSQNPRHKITKRGQNVTFRCDPISEHNRLYWYRQTLGQGPEFLTYFQNEAQLEKSRLLSDRFSAERPKGSFSTLEIQRTEQGDSAMYLCASSEERGNTEAFFGQGTRLTVV.

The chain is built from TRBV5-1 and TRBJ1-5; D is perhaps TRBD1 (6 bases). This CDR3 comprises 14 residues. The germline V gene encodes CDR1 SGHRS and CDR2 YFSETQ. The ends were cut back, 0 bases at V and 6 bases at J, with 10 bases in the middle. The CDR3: CASSLVGGGQPQHF. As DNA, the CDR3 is TGCGCCAGCAGCTTGGTAGGGGGGGGTCAGCCCCAGCATTTT.

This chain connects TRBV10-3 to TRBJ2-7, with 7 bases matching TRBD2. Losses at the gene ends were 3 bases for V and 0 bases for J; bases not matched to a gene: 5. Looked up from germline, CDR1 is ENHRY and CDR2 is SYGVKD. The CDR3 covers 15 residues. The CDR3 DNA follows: TGTGCCATCAGTGACCTAGCGGAGATCTCCTACGAGCAGTACTTC. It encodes CAISDLAEISYEQYF.

CDR3 amino acids: CASYNLAGGTTDTQYF. The CDR3 bases are TGCGCCAGTTATAACTTAGCGGGGGGCACCACAGATACGCAGTATTTT. The chain uses TRBV5-1 and TRBJ2-3, with TRBD2 matching 10 bases. Trimming at V came to 8 bases and at J to 2 bases, leaving 11 bases not matched to a gene. The CDR3 covers 16 residues. CDR1 and CDR2 (germline): SGHRS, YFSETQ.

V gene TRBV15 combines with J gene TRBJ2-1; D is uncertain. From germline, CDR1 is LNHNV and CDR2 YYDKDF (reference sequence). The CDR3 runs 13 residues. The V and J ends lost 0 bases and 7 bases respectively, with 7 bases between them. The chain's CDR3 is CATSREPLNEQFF. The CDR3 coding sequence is TGTGCCACCAGCAGAGAACCCCTAAATGAGCAGTTCTTC.

CDR3 sequence: CASKGLAGGLDKNIQYF. The CDR3 coding sequence is TGTGCCAGCAAGGGACTAGCGGGAGGATTGGACAAAAACATTCAGTACTTC. The chain employs TRBV2 and TRBJ2-4; 15 bases are a match to TRBD2. The V segment lost 7 bases and the J segment 3 bases; nucleotides outside the gene matches: 7. This CDR3 is 17 amino acids long. Germline CDR1 SNHLY, CDR2 FYNNEI.

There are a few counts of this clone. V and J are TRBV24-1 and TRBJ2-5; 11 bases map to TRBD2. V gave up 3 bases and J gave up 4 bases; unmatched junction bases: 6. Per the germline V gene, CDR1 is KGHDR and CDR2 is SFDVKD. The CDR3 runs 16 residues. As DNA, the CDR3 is TGTGCCACCAGTGATATACTAGCGGGGGAAGGAGAGACCCAGTACTTC. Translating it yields CATSDILAGEGETQYF.

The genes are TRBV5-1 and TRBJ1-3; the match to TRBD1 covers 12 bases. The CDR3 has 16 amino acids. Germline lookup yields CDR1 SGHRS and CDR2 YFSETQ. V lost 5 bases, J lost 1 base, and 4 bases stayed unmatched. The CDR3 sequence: CASRQGQGASGNTIYF. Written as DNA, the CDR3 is TGCGCCAGCAGACAGGGACAGGGGGCGTCTGGAAACACCATATATTTT.

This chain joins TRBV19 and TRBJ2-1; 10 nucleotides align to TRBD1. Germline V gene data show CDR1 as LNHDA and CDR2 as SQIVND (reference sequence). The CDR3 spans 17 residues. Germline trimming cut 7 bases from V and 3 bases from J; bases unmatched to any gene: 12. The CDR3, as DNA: TGTGCCAGTATCCCATCAATCCGGGACAGGGGCTACAATGAGCAGTTCTTC. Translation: CASIPSIRDRGYNEQFF.

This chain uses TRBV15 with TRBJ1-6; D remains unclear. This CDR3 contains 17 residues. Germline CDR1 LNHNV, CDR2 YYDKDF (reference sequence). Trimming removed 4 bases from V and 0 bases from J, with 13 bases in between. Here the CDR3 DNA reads TGTGCCACCAGCACCCTCTTGACACGCTCCTATAATTCACCCCTCCACTTT. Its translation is CATSTLLTRSYNSPLHF.

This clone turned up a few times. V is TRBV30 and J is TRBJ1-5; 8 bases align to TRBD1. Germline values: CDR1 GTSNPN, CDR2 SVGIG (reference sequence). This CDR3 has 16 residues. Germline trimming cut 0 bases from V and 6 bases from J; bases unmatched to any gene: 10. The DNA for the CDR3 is TGTGCCTGGAGTGTAGGGGCAGGGGGCCCATTTCAGCCCCAGCATTTT. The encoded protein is CAWSVGAGGPFQPQHF.

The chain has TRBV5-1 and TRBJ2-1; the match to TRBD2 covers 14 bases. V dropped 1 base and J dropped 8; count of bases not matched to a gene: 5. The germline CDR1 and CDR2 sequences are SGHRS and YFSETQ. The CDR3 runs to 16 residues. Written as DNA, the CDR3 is TGCGCCAGCAGCTTGACTGGACTAGCGGGAGGCGATGAGCAGTTCTTC. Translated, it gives CASSLTGLAGGDEQFF.

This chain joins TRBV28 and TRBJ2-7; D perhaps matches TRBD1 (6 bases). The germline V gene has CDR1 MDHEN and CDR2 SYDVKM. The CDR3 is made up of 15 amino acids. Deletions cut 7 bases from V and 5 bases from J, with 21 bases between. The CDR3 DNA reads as TGTGCCAGCAACCCTACGGGACACACACGGAACGAGCAGTACTTC. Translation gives CASNPTGHTRNEQYF. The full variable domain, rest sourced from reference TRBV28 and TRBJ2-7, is DVKVTQSSRYLVKRTGEKVFLECVQDMDHENMFWYRQDPGLGLRLIYFSYDVKMKEKGDIPEGYSVSREKKERFSLILESASTNQTSMYLCASNPTGHTRNEQYFGPGTRLTVT.

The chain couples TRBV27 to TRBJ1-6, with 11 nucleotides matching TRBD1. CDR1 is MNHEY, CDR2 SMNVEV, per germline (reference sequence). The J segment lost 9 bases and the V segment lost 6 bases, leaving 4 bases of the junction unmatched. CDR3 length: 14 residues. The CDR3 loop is CASSSDRGLSPLHF. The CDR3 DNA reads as TGTGCCAGCAGCTCGGACAGGGGGCTTTCACCCCTCCACTTT.

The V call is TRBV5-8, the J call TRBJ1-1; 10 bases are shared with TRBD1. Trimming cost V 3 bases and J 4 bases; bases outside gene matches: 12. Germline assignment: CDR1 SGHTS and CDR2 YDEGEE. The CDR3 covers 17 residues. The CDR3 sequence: CASSWGTGVWGSTEAFF. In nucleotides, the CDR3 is TGTGCCAGCAGCTGGGGGACAGGGGTATGGGGTAGCACTGAAGCTTTCTTT.

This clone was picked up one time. CDR3 DNA: TGTGCCAGCAGTTTTGGGGCTGGCGAGCAGTACTTC. Amino acid sequence: CASSFGAGEQYF. The chain joins TRBV12-3 or TRBV12-4 to TRBJ2-7; possible D gene TRBD1, 5 bases. V was trimmed by 3 bases and J by 6 bases, leaving 9 bases between them. CDR3 length equals 12 residues.

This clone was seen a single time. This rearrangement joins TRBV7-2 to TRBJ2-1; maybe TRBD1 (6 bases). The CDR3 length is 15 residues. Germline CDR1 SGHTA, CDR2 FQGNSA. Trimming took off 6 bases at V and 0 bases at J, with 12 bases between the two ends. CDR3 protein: CASRPQGSSYNEQFF. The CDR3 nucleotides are TGTGCCAGCAGACCGCAGGGGAGCTCCTACAATGAGCAGTTCTTC.

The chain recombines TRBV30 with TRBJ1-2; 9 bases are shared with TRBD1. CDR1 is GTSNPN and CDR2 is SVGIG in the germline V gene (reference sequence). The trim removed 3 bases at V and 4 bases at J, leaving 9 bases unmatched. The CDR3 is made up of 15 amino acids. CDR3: CAWSALGQGLYGYTF. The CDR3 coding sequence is TGTGCCTGGAGCGCGCTGGGACAGGGACTCTATGGCTACACCTTC.

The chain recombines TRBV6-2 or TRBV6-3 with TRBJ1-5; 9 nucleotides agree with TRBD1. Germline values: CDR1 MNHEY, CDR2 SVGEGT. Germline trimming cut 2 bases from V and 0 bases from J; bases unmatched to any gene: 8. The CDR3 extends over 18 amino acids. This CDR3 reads CASSYTTGTGHSNQPQHF. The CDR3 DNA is TGTGCCAGCAGTTACACCACCGGGACAGGGCATAGCAATCAGCCCCAGCATTTT.

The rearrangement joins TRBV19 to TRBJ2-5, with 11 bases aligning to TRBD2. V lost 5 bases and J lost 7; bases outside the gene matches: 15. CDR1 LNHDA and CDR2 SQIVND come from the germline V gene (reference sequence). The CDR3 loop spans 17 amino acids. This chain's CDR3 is CASSPLAGGGTRGTQYF. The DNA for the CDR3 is TGTGCCAGTAGTCCCCTAGCGGGAGGAGGTACAAGAGGGACCCAGTACTTC.

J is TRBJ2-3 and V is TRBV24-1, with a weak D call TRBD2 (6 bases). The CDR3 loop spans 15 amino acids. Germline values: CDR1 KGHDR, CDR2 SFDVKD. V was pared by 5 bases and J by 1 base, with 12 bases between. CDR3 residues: CATSVSRGGTDTQYF. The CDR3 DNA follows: TGTGCCACCAGTGTCTCTCGCGGGGGCACAGATACGCAGTATTTT.

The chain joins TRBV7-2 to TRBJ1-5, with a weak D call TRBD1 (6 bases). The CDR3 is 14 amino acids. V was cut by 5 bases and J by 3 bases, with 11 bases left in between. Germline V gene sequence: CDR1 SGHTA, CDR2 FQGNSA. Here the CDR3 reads CASSTGQLNQPQHF. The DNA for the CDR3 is TGTGCCAGCAGCACGGGACAACTCAATCAGCCCCAGCATTTT.

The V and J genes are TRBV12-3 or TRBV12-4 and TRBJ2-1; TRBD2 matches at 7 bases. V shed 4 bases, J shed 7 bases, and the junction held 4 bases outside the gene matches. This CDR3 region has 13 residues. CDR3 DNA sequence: TGTGCCAGCAGTTACGTGGGGGGGAATGAGCAGTTCTTC. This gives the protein CASSYVGGNEQFF.

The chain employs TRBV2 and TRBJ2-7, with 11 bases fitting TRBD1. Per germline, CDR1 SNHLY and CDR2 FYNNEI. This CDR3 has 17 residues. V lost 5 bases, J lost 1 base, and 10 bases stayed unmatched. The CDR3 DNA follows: TGTGCCAGCAGTCCACGGACAGGGGGCTTTAAGTCCTACGAGCAGTACTTC. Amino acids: CASSPRTGGFKSYEQYF.

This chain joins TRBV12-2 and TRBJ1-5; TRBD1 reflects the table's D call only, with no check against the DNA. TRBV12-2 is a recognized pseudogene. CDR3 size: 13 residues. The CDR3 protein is CASRSDRGQPQHF. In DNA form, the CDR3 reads TGTGCAAGTCGCTCGGACAGGGGGCAGCCCCAGCATTTT.

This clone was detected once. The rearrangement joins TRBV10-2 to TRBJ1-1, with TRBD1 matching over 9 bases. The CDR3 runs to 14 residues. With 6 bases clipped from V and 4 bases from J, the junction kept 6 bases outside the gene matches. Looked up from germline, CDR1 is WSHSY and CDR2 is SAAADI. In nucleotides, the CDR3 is TGCGCCAGCAGGGGACAGGGTCGGGTCACTGAAGCTTTCTTT. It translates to CASRGQGRVTEAFF.

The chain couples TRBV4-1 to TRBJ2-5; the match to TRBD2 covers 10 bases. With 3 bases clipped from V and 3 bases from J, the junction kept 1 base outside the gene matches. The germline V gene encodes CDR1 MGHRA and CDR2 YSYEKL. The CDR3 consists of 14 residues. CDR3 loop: CASSHGLAEETQYF. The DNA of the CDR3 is TGCGCCAGCAGCCACGGACTAGCGGAAGAGACCCAGTACTTC.

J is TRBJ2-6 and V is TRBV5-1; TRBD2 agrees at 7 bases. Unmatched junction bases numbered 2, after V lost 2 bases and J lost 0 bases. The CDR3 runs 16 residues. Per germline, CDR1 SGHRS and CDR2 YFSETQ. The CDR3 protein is CASSFRLASGANVLTF. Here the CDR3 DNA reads TGCGCCAGCAGCTTCCGACTAGCCTCTGGGGCCAACGTCCTGACTTTC.

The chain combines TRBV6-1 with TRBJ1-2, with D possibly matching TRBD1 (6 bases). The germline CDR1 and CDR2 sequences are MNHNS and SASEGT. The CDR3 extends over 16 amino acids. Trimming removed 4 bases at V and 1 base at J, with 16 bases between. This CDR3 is CASSASGDRINYGYTF. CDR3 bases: TGTGCCAGCAGTGCCTCTGGAGACAGGATTAACTATGGCTACACCTTC.

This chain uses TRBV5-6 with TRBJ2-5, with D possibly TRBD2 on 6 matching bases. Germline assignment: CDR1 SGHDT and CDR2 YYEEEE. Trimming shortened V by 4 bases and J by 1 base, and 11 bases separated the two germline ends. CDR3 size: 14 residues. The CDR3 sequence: CASSTGLPQETQYF. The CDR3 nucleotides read TGTGCCAGCAGCACCGGACTACCCCAAGAGACCCAGTACTTC.

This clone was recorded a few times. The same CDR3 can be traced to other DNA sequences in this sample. The CDR3 region is CASSLVQGHTDTQYF. In DNA, the CDR3 is TGTGCCAGCAGCTTGGTTCAGGGACACACAGATACGCAGTATTTT. This rearrangement joins TRBV5-4 to TRBJ2-3; D possibly corresponds to TRBD1 (6 bases). Germline V CDR1 and CDR2: SGHNT, YYREEE (reference sequence). This CDR3 is 15 amino acids long. Trimming cost V 0 bases and J 2 bases, with 10 bases left between them.